This entry concerns a single TCR beta chain. Its target is not known. Samples with a second dose at about 4 or about 12 weeks were pooled together. The CDR3 spans 14 residues. The ends were cut back, 7 bases at V and 2 bases at J, with 15 bases in the middle. Germline values: CDR1 MDHEN, CDR2 SYDVKM. Some clones are missing from TCRdb's copy, which holds only in-frame ones; the method was immunoSEQ multiplex PCR. Of 40,000 to 60,000 clones listed, roughly 90% are singletons. The record originates from a study of T cell responses to AZD1222 COVID-19 vaccine. The study's findings and limits: Spike-specific TCR depth and breadth grew after two AZD1222 doses. It should be noted that donors were predominantly white British and more often female, and clonal diversity was possibly underestimated. Only after the peak T cell response were repertoires sampled.

This specimen was peripheral blood, taken 28 days after the second AZD1222 dose. The receptor comes from an adult who received the AZD1222 COVID-19 vaccine. V gene TRBV28 combines with J gene TRBJ2-7, with D possibly called TRBD1 or TRBD2 (5 bases each). The CDR3 loop is CASKEGRITYEQYF. CDR3 nucleotides: TGTGCCAGCAAAGAGGGGAGAATCACCTACGAGCAGTACTTC.